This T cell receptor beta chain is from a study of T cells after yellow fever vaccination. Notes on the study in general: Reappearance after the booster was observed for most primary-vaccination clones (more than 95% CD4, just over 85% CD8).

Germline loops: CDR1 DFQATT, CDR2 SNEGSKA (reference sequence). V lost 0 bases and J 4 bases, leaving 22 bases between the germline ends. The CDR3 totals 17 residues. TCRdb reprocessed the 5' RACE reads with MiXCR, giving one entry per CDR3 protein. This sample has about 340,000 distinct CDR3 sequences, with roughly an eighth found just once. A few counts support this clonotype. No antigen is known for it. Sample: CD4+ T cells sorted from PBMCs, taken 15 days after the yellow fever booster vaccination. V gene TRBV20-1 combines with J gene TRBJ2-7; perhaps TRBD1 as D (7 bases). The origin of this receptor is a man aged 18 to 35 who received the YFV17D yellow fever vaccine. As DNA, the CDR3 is TGCAGTGCTAGAGACCACACGGCTGGAGGGGGCAAATACGAGCAGTACTTC. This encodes CSARDHTAGGGKYEQYF.